Following are 22 T cell receptor beta chains from one sample sequenced in a study of a mutant IDH1 vaccine in newly diagnosed glioma. Their cognate antigens are unknown. Assay used: immunoSEQ multiplex PCR; TCRdb lists only in-frame clones, some missing. Of 30,000 to 45,000 clones in the sample, approximately 89% were seen once. Noted time point: week 5, during vaccination. Every vaccination contained 300 ug of the mutant IDH1 20-mer peptide and was paired with topical imiquimod. The sample in question was PBMCs, obtained from a glioma patient whose treatment included an IDH1 peptide vaccine. Every receptor here comes from a man over 45 with glioma.

This chain joins TRBV19 and TRBJ2-2, with 7 bases aligning to TRBD1. Germline loops: CDR1 LNHDA, CDR2 SQIVND (reference sequence). With V trimmed by 8 bases and J by 5 bases, 11 bases remained unmatched. The CDR3 contains 15 residues. The CDR3: CASLPSGGNTGELFF. The CDR3 nucleotides are TGTGCCAGTCTTCCCTCAGGGGGAAATACCGGGGAGCTGTTTTTT.

This chain links TRBV28 with TRBJ2-1; 10 nucleotides line up with TRBD2. CDR3 length: 15 residues. Germline V gene data show CDR1 as MDHEN and CDR2 as SYDVKM. V gave up 6 bases and J gave up 4 bases; unmatched junction bases: 6. In DNA, the CDR3 is TGTGCCAGCAGACTCAGGACTAGCGGATACAATGAGCAGTTCTTC. Amino acids: CASRLRTSGYNEQFF.

The gene calls are TRBV6-1 and TRBJ2-1; the D is unclear. The CDR3 spans 15 residues. The germline CDR1 and CDR2 sequences are MNHNS and SASEGT. V was cut by 3 bases and J by 4 bases, with 13 bases left in between. The CDR3 nucleotides read TGTGCCAGCAGTGAGGCTTCTAAGGTATACAATGAGCAGTTCTTC. Encoded protein: CASSEASKVYNEQFF.

The rearrangement uses TRBV10-3 and TRBJ2-1, with 7 bases lining up with TRBD1. CDR3 length equals 15 residues. Germline assignment: CDR1 ENHRY and CDR2 SYGVKD. Losses at the gene ends were 3 bases for V and 8 bases for J; bases not matched to a gene: 10. The CDR3, as DNA: TGTGCCATCAGTGAATGGGGCGGTCAGGGGGATGAGCAGTTCTTC. Protein product: CAISEWGGQGDEQFF.

The chain couples TRBV30 to TRBJ1-4; 7 nucleotides line up with TRBD1. V was pared by 4 bases and J by 2 bases, with 4 bases of the junction left unmatched. Germline CDR1 GTSNPN, CDR2 SVGIG (reference sequence). This CDR3 is built from 14 residues. For the CDR3, the DNA is TGTGCCTGGAACAGGGGAAGTACTAATGAAAAACTGTTTTTT. Translated: CAWNRGSTNEKLFF.

The chain recombines TRBV9 with TRBJ1-5; D perhaps matches TRBD1 (6 bases). The CDR3 totals 13 residues. The V end lost 3 bases, the J end lost 2 bases, and 6 bases lay between the germline ends. CDR1 and CDR2 (germline): SGDLS, YYNGEE. The CDR3 loop reads CASSDRGNQPQHF. For the CDR3, the DNA is TGTGCCAGCAGCGACAGGGGCAATCAGCCCCAGCATTTT.

CDR3 DNA: TGTGCCAGCAGGGGGCTTGGGCCCACCGGGGAGCTGTTTTTT. Amino acids: CASRGLGPTGELFF. The chain uses TRBV9 and TRBJ2-2, with D possibly being TRBD1 (5 bases). Between the trimmed V and J ends, which lost 5 bases and 4 bases, there was a span of 12 bases. CDR3 size: 14 residues. The V gene's germline CDR1 is SGDLS and CDR2 YYNGEE.

This clone has only one observation. V is TRBV5-1 and J is TRBJ1-4, with TRBD1 matching 7 bases. Per germline, CDR1 SGHRS and CDR2 YFSETQ. The CDR3 length is 14 residues. The V and J ends lost 3 bases and 7 bases, in that order; junction bases with no gene match: 6. CDR3 coding DNA: TGCGCCAGCAGCTATAGGGGGCAAAGTGAAAAACTGTTTTTT. Protein sequence: CASSYRGQSEKLFF.

This clone has only one observation. The gene calls are TRBV4-3 and TRBJ2-3, with 7 bases fitting TRBD2. The V and J ends lost 4 bases and 0 bases, in that order; junction bases with no gene match: 7. The CDR3 runs 16 residues. The germline V gene encodes CDR1 LGHNA and CDR2 YSLEER. This CDR3 reads CASSLTWGGSTDTQYF. The CDR3 DNA reads TGCGCCAGCAGCCTCACTTGGGGGGGAAGCACAGATACGCAGTATTTT.

This clone was seen just once. For the CDR3, the DNA is TGTGCCAGTAGTATTGGGATGCTGGGCGATCAGCCCCAGCATTTT. It encodes CASSIGMLGDQPQHF. The chain uses TRBV19 and TRBJ1-5; the D is unclear. The CDR3 loop spans 15 amino acids. With 3 bases removed from V and 5 bases from J, the gap between germline ends came to 14 bases. Germline lookup yields CDR1 LNHDA and CDR2 SQIVND (reference sequence).

The genes are TRBV4-2 and TRBJ1-4; D gene unclear. Germline V CDR1 and CDR2: LGHNA, YNFKEQ. Trimming removed 1 base at V and 3 bases at J, with 3 bases between. CDR3 length: 13 residues. CDR3 protein: CASSQAANEKLFF. CDR3 coding DNA: TGTGCCAGCAGCCAAGCAGCTAATGAAAAACTGTTTTTT.

A single count supports this clone. The chain uses TRBV5-4 and TRBJ2-6; 9 bases agree with TRBD1. V trimming: 5 bases; J trimming: 2 bases; junction bases outside the gene matches: 5. Germline assignment: CDR1 SGHNT and CDR2 YYREEE (reference sequence). This CDR3 is 16 amino acids long. The chain's CDR3 is CASRRTGETGANVLTF. The CDR3 DNA sequence: TGTGCCAGCAGACGGACAGGGGAAACTGGGGCCAACGTCCTGACTTTC.

The V call is TRBV5-1, the J call TRBJ2-5, with 7 bases lining up with TRBD1. Germline CDR1 SGHRS, CDR2 YFSETQ. Unmatched junction bases numbered 12, after V lost 0 bases and J lost 1 base. This CDR3 has 18 residues. This chain's CDR3 is CASSLGFPGQALQETQYF. CDR3 in DNA: TGCGCCAGCAGCTTGGGATTTCCAGGACAGGCTCTCCAAGAGACCCAGTACTTC.

V gene TRBV7-8 combines with J gene TRBJ2-2; D may match TRBD1 or TRBD2 (5 bases each). The V gene's germline CDR1 is SGHVS and CDR2 FQNEAQ. The CDR3 spans 17 residues. Trimming left V 0 bases short and J 6 bases short, with 17 bases between. CDR3 sequence reads: CASSLALSSLGAGELFF. For the CDR3, the DNA is TGTGCCAGCAGCTTAGCGCTTTCCAGCTTGGGGGCCGGGGAGCTGTTTTTT.

The chain is built from TRBV7-9 and TRBJ1-5; D unclear. The germline gives CDR1 SEHNR, CDR2 FQNEAQ (reference sequence). CDR3 length: 11 amino acids. V gave up 1 base and J gave up 5 bases, with 0 bases separating them. The CDR3 is CASSLDQPQHF. CDR3 bases: TGTGCCAGCAGCTTAGATCAGCCCCAGCATTTT. The variable domain in full, with the rest retrieved from reference TRBV7-9 and TRBJ1-5, is DTGVSQNPRHKITKRGQNVTFRCDPISEHNRLYWYRQTLGQGPEFLTYFQNEAQLEKSRLLSDRFSAERPKGSFSTLEIQRTEQGDSAMYLCASSLDQPQHFGDGTRLSIL.

This clone has more than one count but fewer than ten. The DNA for the CDR3 is TGCGCCAGCAGTGAGAGTAGCGCCCACGAGCAGTACTTC. This codes for CASSESSAHEQYF. The J gene is TRBJ2-7, the V gene TRBV10-2; maybe TRBD2 (5 bases). V dropped 2 bases and J dropped 5 bases, with 10 bases sitting between them. Germline V gene lookup returns CDR1 WSHSY and CDR2 SAAADI. The CDR3 consists of 13 residues.

The chain links TRBV7-9 to TRBJ2-5; 7 bases fit TRBD2. There are 14 residues in the CDR3. Germline CDR1 reads SEHNR; CDR2 reads FQNEAQ (reference sequence). Trimming cost V 0 bases and J 4 bases; bases outside gene matches: 2. The CDR3 loop is CASSLARERETQYF. The CDR3 DNA reads as TGTGCCAGCAGCTTAGCGCGGGAGAGAGAGACCCAGTACTTC. Full variable domain (missing parts from reference TRBV7-9 and TRBJ2-5): DTGVSQNPRHKITKRGQNVTFRCDPISEHNRLYWYRQTLGQGPEFLTYFQNEAQLEKSRLLSDRFSAERPKGSFSTLEIQRTEQGDSAMYLCASSLARERETQYFGPGTRLLVL.

The chain has TRBV30 and TRBJ2-7; 9 bases are shared with TRBD1. This CDR3 is 14 amino acids long. Trimming at V came to 7 bases and at J to 5 bases, leaving 12 bases not matched to a gene. CDR1 is GTSNPN, CDR2 SVGIG, per germline (reference sequence). The CDR3 sequence is CASSTGTGNHEQYF. The CDR3 nucleotides are TGTGCCTCTTCTACCGGGACAGGGAACCACGAGCAGTACTTC.

The chain uses TRBV9 and TRBJ2-7, with D possibly matching TRBD2 (6 bases). V shed 0 bases and J shed 0 bases, with 16 bases lying between them. Germline V lookup: CDR1 SGDLS, CDR2 YYNGEE. The CDR3 runs to 17 residues. The CDR3 loop reads CASSVGRGAGSSYEQYF. CDR3 sequence (DNA): TGTGCCAGCAGCGTAGGGCGGGGAGCGGGCAGCTCCTACGAGCAGTACTTC.

This clone was counted a few times. V is TRBV6-1 and J is TRBJ1-2, with D tentatively TRBD1 (6 bases). Trimming shortened V by 2 bases and J by 6 bases, and 10 bases separated the two germline ends. The CDR3 is made up of 13 amino acids. Germline loops: CDR1 MNHNS, CDR2 SASEGT. The CDR3 loop is CASSETGRDGYTF. CDR3 in DNA: TGTGCCAGCAGTGAAACAGGGAGGGATGGCTACACCTTC.

The chain is built from TRBV11-2 and TRBJ1-2; D unclear. The CDR3 spans 14 residues. V was shortened by 4 bases and J by 8 bases, with 17 bases between the two germline ends. Germline V gene lookup returns CDR1 SGHAT and CDR2 FQNNGV. CDR3 amino acids: CASSSTGFYQGYTF. CDR3 in DNA: TGTGCCAGCAGCTCAACCGGGTTCTACCAAGGCTACACCTTC.

This clone was detected only once. The V call is TRBV18, the J call TRBJ1-5; tentative D call: TRBD1 (5 bases). From germline, CDR1 is KGHSH and CDR2 LQKENI. V was trimmed by 3 bases and J by 0 bases, leaving 12 bases between them. The CDR3 extends over 16 amino acids. The CDR3 sequence: CASSPAGVYSNQPQHF. DNA for the CDR3: TGTGCCAGCTCACCGGCGGGGGTCTATAGCAATCAGCCCCAGCATTTT.